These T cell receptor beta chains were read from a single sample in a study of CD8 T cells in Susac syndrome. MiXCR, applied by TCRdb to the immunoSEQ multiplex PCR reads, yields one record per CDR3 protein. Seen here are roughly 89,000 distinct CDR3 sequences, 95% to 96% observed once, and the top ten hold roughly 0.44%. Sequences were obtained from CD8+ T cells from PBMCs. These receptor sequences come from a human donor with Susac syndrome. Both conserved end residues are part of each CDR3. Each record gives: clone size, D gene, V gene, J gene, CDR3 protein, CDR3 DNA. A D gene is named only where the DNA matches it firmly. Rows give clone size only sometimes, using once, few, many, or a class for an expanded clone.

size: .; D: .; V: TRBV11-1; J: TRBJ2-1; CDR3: CASSLGGKSEQFF; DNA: TGTGCCAGCAGCTTGGGGGGTAAGAGTGAGCAGTTCTTC
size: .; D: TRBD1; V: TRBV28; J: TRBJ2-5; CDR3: CASRGTEGRETQYF; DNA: TGTGCCAGCAGGGGGACAGAAGGCAGGGAGACCCAGTACTTC
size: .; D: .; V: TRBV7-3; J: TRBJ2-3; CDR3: CASSLQGSTDTQYF; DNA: TGTGCCAGCAGCTTACAGGGGAGCACAGATACGCAGTATTTT
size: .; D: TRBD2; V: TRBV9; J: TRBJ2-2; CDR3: CASSVAGSGRVGTGELFF; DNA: TGTGCCAGCAGCGTAGCAGGCAGCGGGAGAGTTGGGACCGGGGAGCTGTTTTTT
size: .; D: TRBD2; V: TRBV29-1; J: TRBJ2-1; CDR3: CSGTAGVYNEQFF; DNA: TGCAGCGGGACGGCGGGGGTTTACAATGAGCAGTTCTTC
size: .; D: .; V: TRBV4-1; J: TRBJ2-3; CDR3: CASSQDVAANTDTQYF; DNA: TGCGCCAGCAGCCAAGATGTGGCAGCCAACACAGATACGCAGTATTTT
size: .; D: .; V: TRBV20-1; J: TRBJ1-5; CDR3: CSAMGSGVLNQPQHF; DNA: TGCAGTGCTATGGGGTCAGGGGTTTTGAATCAGCCCCAGCATTTT
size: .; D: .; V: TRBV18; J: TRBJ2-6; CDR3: CASSHRDGSGANVLTF; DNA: TGTGCCAGCTCCCACAGGGATGGTTCTGGGGCCAACGTCCTGACTTTC
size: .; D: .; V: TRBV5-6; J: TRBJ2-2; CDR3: CASSPTTEAGELFF; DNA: TGTGCCAGCAGTCCTACGACAGAGGCCGGGGAGCTGTTTTTT
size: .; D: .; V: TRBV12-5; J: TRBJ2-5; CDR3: CASGLWEEGQETQYF; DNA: TGTGCTAGTGGTTTGTGGGAGGAGGGTCAAGAGACCCAGTACTTC
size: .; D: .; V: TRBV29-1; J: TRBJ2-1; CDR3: CSAHRDTYNEQFF; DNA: TGCAGCGCCCACCGGGACACGTACAATGAGCAGTTCTTC
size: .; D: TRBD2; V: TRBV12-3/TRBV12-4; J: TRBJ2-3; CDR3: CASRVLAGLSDTQYF; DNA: TGTGCCAGCAGGGTACTAGCGGGCTTGTCAGATACGCAGTATTTT
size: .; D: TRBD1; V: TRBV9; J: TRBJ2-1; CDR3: CASSPGQDNEQFF; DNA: TGTGCCAGCAGCCCGGGACAGGACAATGAGCAGTTCTTC
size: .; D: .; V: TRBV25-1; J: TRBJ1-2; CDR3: CASSELGGGYTF; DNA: TGTGCCAGCAGTGAATTGGGCGGGGGCTACACCTTC
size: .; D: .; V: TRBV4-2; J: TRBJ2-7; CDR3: CASSQEGRDYEQYF; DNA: TGTGCCAGCAGCCAAGAAGGCAGGGACTACGAGCAGTACTTC
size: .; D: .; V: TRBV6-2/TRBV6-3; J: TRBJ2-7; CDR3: CASSPDSNEQYF; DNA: TGTGCCAGCAGTCCCGACAGCAACGAGCAGTACTTC
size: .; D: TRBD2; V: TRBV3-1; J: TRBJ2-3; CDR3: CASSHLTSGSTDTQYF; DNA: TGTGCCAGCAGCCACCTGACTAGCGGATCCACAGATACGCAGTATTTT
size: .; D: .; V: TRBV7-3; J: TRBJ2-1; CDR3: CASSLSRITSNEQFF; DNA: TGTGCCAGCAGCTTATCACGGATTACGAGCAATGAGCAGTTCTTC
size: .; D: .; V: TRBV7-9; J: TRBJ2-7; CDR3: CASSSTWESSYEQYF; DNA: TGTGCCAGCAGCTCAACCTGGGAGAGCTCCTACGAGCAGTACTTC
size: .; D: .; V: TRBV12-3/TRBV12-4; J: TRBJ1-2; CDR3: CASTNSGTAYGYTF; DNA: TGTGCCAGCACCAACTCCGGGACGGCATATGGCTACACCTTC
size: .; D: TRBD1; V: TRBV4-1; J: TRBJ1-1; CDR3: CASSRAGQRNTEAFF; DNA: TGCGCCAGCAGCCGAGCGGGACAGAGGAACACTGAAGCTTTCTTT
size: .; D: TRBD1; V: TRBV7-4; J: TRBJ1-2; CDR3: CASSTRQGRGYGYTF; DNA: TGTGCCAGCAGCACACGACAGGGTAGGGGATATGGCTACACCTTC
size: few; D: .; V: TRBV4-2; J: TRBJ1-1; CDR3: CASNYGNTEAFF; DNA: TGTGCCAGCAATTACGGGAACACTGAAGCTTTCTTT
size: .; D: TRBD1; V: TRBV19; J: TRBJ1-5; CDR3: CASSSGQGGQPQHF; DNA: TGTGCCAGTAGCTCCGGACAGGGGGGTCAGCCCCAGCATTTT
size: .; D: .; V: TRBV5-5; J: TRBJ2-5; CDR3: CASSLLNSLLETQYF; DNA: TGTGCCAGCAGCCTGCTCAACAGCCTCTTGGAGACCCAGTACTTC
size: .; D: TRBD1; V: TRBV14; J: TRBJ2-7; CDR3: CASSPGTGYEQYF; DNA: TGTGCCAGCAGCCCCGGGACAGGCTACGAGCAGTACTTC
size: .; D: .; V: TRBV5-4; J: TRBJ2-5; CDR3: CASSLPTKEETQYF; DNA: TGTGCCAGCAGCTTGCCGACCAAGGAGGAGACCCAGTACTTC
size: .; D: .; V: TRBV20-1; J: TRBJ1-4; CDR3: CSARWKGEKLFF; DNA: TGCAGTGCAAGGTGGAAAGGGGAAAAACTGTTTTTT
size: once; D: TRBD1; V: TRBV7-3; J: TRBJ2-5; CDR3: CASSLGQGEETQYF; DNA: TGTGCCAGCAGTTTGGGACAGGGGGAAGAGACCCAGTACTTC
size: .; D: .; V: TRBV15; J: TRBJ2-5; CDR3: CATSRSFEGLQETQYF; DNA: TGTGCCACCAGCAGATCCTTTGAGGGACTCCAAGAGACCCAGTACTTC
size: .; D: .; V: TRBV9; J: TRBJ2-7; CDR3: CASSVAVGPYEQYF; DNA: TGTGCCAGCAGCGTAGCGGTGGGCCCCTACGAGCAGTACTTC
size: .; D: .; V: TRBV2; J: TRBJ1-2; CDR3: CASILAAGSYTF; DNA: TGTGCCAGCATCCTGGCTGCCGGCAGCTACACCTTC
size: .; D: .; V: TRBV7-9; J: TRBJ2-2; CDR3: CASSPYGELFF; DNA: TGTGCCAGCAGCCCTTACGGGGAGCTGTTTTTT
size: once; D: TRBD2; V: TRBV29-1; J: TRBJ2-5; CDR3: CSVDTRSVGRALEETQYF; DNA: TGCAGCGTTGACACCAGGTCTGTCGGGAGGGCCCTCGAAGAGACCCAGTACTTC
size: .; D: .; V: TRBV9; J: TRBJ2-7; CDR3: CASSAGHEQYF; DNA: TGTGCCAGCAGCGCGGGCCACGAGCAGTACTTC
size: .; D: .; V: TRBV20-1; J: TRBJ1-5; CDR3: CSAREGSSQPQHF; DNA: TGCAGTGCTAGAGAGGGTTCTAGTCAGCCCCAGCATTTT
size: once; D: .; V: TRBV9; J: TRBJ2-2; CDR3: CASSAWGDTGELFF; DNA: TGTGCCAGCAGCGCATGGGGGGACACCGGGGAGCTGTTTTTT
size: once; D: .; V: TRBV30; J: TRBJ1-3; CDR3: CAWTDGGFGNTIYF; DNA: TGTGCCTGGACCGACGGGGGGTTCGGAAACACCATATATTTT
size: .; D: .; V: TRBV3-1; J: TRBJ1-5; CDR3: CASSHKATRTPDQPQHF; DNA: TGTGCCAGCAGCCATAAGGCTACGCGTACCCCCGATCAGCCCCAGCATTTT
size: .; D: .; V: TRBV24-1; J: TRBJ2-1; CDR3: CATSDLRGAYNEQFF; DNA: TGTGCCACCAGTGACCTCAGGGGCGCCTACAATGAGCAGTTCTTC
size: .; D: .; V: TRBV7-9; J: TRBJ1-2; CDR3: CASSWTDDYGYTF; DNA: TGTGCCAGCAGCTGGACGGACGACTATGGCTACACCTTC
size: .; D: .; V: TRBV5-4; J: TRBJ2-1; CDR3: CASSSDGYNEQFF; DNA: TGTGCCAGCAGCTCGGACGGGTACAATGAGCAGTTCTTC
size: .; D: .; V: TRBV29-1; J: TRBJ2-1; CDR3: CSARTTYNEQFF; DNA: TGCAGCGCCCGGACTACCTACAATGAGCAGTTCTTC